One T cell receptor (beta chain) is described in this entry. Method: immunoSEQ multiplex PCR; TCRdb's copy keeps in-frame clones and lacks some. The profile shows 50,000 to 60,000 clones, roughly 89% of them singletons. This entry is derived from a study of technical replicates of blood from several donors. The sequenced sample was PBMCs. The receptor comes from a human donor in good health. Some clones in this sample may be carry-over from other donors' samples.

The CDR3 loop is CSAEGREGMNEQYF. The CDR3 DNA sequence: TGCAGCGCCGAGGGCCGGGAAGGTATGAACGAGCAGTACTTC. The chain is built from TRBV29-1 and TRBJ2-7, with TRBD2 as a possible D gene (5 bases). Germline V gene sequence: CDR1 SQVTM, CDR2 ANQGSEA. There are 14 residues in the CDR3. V shed 7 bases and J shed 5 bases, with 21 bases lying between them.